These 9 T cell receptor beta chains were sequenced from one sample in a study of blood T cell repertoires in COVID-19. TCRdb keeps only in-frame clones here, not all; method: immunoSEQ multiplex PCR. The data show roughly 280,000 clones, with around nine tenths seen just once and around 10% held by the top ten. The sequencing input was peripheral blood. These receptors came from a woman in her 30s with COVID-19, enrolled during active disease.

CDR3: CASSTRTSGYKTQYF. CDR3 bases: TGTGCCAGCAGTACACGGACTAGCGGGTATAAGACCCAGTACTTC. The rearrangement links TRBV6-2 or TRBV6-3 to TRBJ2-5; 11 nucleotides agree with TRBD2. This CDR3 has 15 residues. CDR1 is MNHEY and CDR2 is SVGEGT in the germline V gene. Trimming took 5 bases from V and 6 from J; bases not matched to a gene: 8.

The chain's CDR3 is CAISLSKDRENEKLFF. CDR3 DNA sequence: TGTGCCATCAGTTTGTCCAAGGACAGGGAGAATGAAAAACTGTTTTTT. The V and J genes are TRBV10-3 and TRBJ1-4; 8 bases line up with TRBD1. Germline values: CDR1 ENHRY, CDR2 SYGVKD. Trimming at V came to 5 bases and at J to 5 bases, leaving 10 bases not matched to a gene. This CDR3 has 16 residues.

The J gene is TRBJ2-2, the V gene TRBV10-2, with a possible D match to TRBD2 (6 bases). The germline CDR1 and CDR2 sequences are WSHSY and SAAADI. This CDR3 contains 14 residues. The ends were cut back, 8 bases at V and 0 bases at J, with 10 bases in the middle. In DNA, the CDR3 is TGCGCCAGCGAGCTAGCGTCGAACACCGGGGAGCTGTTTTTT. It specifies CASELASNTGELFF.

The genes are TRBV11-1 and TRBJ2-1; 7 nucleotides agree with TRBD2. Germline CDR1 and CDR2: SGHAT and FQDESV (reference sequence). J gave up 8 bases and V 5 bases, and 3 bases lay outside the gene matches. The CDR3 has 12 residues. CDR3 protein: CASSRRGDEQFF. DNA for the CDR3: TGTGCCAGCAGCCGCCGGGGGGATGAGCAGTTCTTC.

This chain connects TRBV21-1 to TRBJ2-5; TRBD1, the D gene given by the table, was not confirmed from the DNA. TRBV21-1 is reported as a pseudogene. The CDR3 has 18 amino acids. CDR3: CASSNRIKGDRNVETQYF. DNA for the CDR3: TGTGCCAGCAGCAATAGGATAAAGGGGGACAGAAATGTCGAGACCCAGTACTTC.

The rearrangement uses TRBV6-2 or TRBV6-3 and TRBJ1-1, with unresolved D. V was cut by 5 bases and J by 6 bases, with 10 bases left in between. Per the germline V gene, CDR1 is MNHEY and CDR2 is SVGEGT. The CDR3 has 12 amino acids. The CDR3 nucleotides read TGTGCCAGCAGTAGGAGGGTACCTGAAGCTTTCTTT. Translated: CASSRRVPEAFF.

This chain joins TRBV3-1 (or the pseudogene TRBV3-2) and TRBJ1-6; D is perhaps TRBD1 (5 bases). Germline CDR1 is LGHDT and CDR2 is YNNKEL (reference sequence). There are 16 residues in the CDR3. V lost 0 bases and J 6 bases, leaving 12 bases between the germline ends. In nucleotides, the CDR3 is TGTGCCAGCAGCCAAGATATTGCGACAGCTAATTCACCCCTCCACTTT. This gives the protein CASSQDIATANSPLHF.

The rearrangement uses TRBV30 and TRBJ1-5; 10 bases agree with TRBD1. Germline loops: CDR1 GTSNPN, CDR2 SVGIG (reference sequence). Trimming took 1 base from V and 6 from J; bases not matched to a gene: 0. The CDR3 spans 13 residues. The CDR3 protein is CAWSGDRGQPQHF. CDR3 in DNA: TGTGCCTGGAGTGGGGACAGGGGTCAGCCCCAGCATTTT.

The gene calls are TRBV27 and TRBJ1-3; TRBD1 might be the D (5 bases). This CDR3 region has 15 residues. Germline V gene lookup returns CDR1 MNHEY and CDR2 SMNVEV (reference sequence). With 3 bases removed from V and 0 bases from J, the gap between germline ends came to 9 bases. The CDR3 DNA reads TGTGCCAGCAGTTTCTCAGGGTACTCTGGAAACACCATATATTTT. Amino acids: CASSFSGYSGNTIYF.